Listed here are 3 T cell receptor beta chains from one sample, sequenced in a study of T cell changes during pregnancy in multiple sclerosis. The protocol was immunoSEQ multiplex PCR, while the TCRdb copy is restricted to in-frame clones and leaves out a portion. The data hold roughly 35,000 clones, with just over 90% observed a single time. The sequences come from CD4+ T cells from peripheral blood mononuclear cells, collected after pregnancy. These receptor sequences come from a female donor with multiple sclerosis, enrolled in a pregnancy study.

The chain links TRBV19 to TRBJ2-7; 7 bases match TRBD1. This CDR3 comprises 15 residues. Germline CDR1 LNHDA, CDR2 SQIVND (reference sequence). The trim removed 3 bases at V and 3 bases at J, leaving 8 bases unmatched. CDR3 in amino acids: CASSIGRQGFYEQYF. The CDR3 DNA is TGTGCCAGTAGTATCGGTAGACAGGGTTTCTACGAGCAGTACTTC.

CDR3 sequence reads: CASSTGGMFGEKLFF. In nucleotides, the CDR3 is TGTGCCAGCAGCACCGGAGGAATGTTTGGAGAAAAACTGTTTTTT. The gene calls are TRBV11-2 and TRBJ1-4; D ambiguous. The V gene lost 5 bases and the J gene lost 8 bases, with 18 bases spanning the gap. The CDR3 runs 15 residues. Germline V CDR1 and CDR2: SGHAT, FQNNGV.

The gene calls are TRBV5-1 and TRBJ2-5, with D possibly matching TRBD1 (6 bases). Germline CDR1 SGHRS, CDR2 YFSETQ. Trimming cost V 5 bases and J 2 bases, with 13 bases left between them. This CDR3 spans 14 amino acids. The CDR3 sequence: CASSPGQRQETQYF. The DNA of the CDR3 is TGCGCCAGCAGTCCTGGACAGCGGCAAGAGACCCAGTACTTC.